Following are 23 T cell receptor beta chains from one sample sequenced in a study of blood T cells in healthy people across ages. The authors ran a second PCR of about 6 to 11 cycles using a sample-barcoded 5' primer and a J-beta primer mix. TCRdb re-called the 5' RACE reads through MiXCR, storing one row per CDR3 protein. The sample yields 780,000 or so distinct CDR3 sequences, approximately 25% seen once. This same sample was also part of a study on T cells of mothers and their children.

The sequencing sample was made of blood. The receptors stem from a boy aged 5-17 years in good health.

V gene TRBV4-2 combines with J gene TRBJ1-1, with 7 positions matching TRBD1. This CDR3 contains 18 residues. After removal of 0 bases from V and 0 bases from J, the junction contained 10 bases not matched to a gene. Looked up from germline, CDR1 is LGHNA and CDR2 is YNFKEQ. CDR3 DNA: TGTGCCAGCAGCCAAGATCGTGGGGACAGCTGGGTGAACACTGAAGCTTTCTTT. Translating gives CASSQDRGDSWVNTEAFF.

The rearrangement uses TRBV28 and TRBJ2-7; D is unresolved. Between the trimmed V and J ends, which lost 6 bases and 7 bases, there was a span of 13 bases. The CDR3 consists of 12 residues. Germline V gene lookup returns CDR1 MDHEN and CDR2 SYDVKM. The CDR3 reads CASSLFLREQYF. CDR3 DNA: TGTGCCAGCAGCCTATTCCTCCGGGAGCAGTACTTC.

This clonotype occurred a few times. The chain employs TRBV28 and TRBJ2-1; the D gene could be TRBD1 or TRBD2 (6 bases each). V was clipped by 7 bases and J by 5 bases, with 18 bases between them. Germline lookup yields CDR1 MDHEN and CDR2 SYDVKM. This CDR3 has 15 amino acids. The CDR3 DNA follows: TGTGCCAGCAAATCCGGGGGCGAGGGGAACAATGAGCAGTTCTTC. Amino acids: CASKSGGEGNNEQFF.

In regard to this clonotype: Just one base apart from a much larger clone, this may be a read error. CDR3 protein: CASSQDERQFYF. The CDR3 DNA is TGCGCCAGCAGCCAAGATGAGAGACAGTTCTACTTC. The chain has TRBV4-3 and TRBJ2-5, with D perhaps TRBD1 (5 bases). The germline V and J ends were trimmed by 0 bases and 14 bases, with 13 bases remaining between them. The V gene's germline CDR1 is LGHNA and CDR2 YSLEER. The CDR3 loop spans 12 amino acids.

This clonotype was seen a few times. The rearrangement joins TRBV20-1 to TRBJ2-5; 8 bases match TRBD1. The end of the DNA is better explained by TRBJ2-7, so the J call may be wrong. The CDR3 loop spans 11 amino acids. Germline CDR1 and CDR2: DFQATT and SNEGSKA (reference sequence). CDR3 residues: CSATDRGEQYF. CDR3 coding DNA: TGCAGTGCCACCGACAGGGGCGAGCAGTACTTC.

This rearrangement joins TRBV5-1 to TRBJ2-5, with unresolved D. The CDR3 totals 14 residues. Germline loops: CDR1 SGHRS, CDR2 YFSETQ. Trimming removed 4 bases at V and 2 bases at J, with 12 bases between. The CDR3 DNA follows: TGCGCCAGCAGCAAGGAACGGGTTCAAGAGACCCAGTACTTC. This sequence encodes CASSKERVQETQYF.

This clonotype was seen only once. The V gene is TRBV15, the J gene TRBJ2-5, with D perhaps TRBD1 or TRBD2 (5 bases each). Matching the DNA end better, TRBJ2-7 makes the J call doubtful. Germline-derived CDR1 and CDR2 are LNHNV and YYDKDF (reference sequence). CDR3 length: 14 amino acids. Here the CDR3 DNA reads TGTGCCACCAGCCTTCGGGACGGACTCTACGAGCAGTACTTC. Residues: CATSLRDGLYEQYF.

This chain joins TRBV4-1 and TRBJ1-2, with 8 bases identical to TRBD1. The germline gives CDR1 MGHRA, CDR2 YSYEKL. The CDR3 consists of 15 residues. Trimming at V came to 2 bases and at J to 2 bases, leaving 4 bases not matched to a gene. The CDR3 sequence is CASSQFWDRNYGYTF. The CDR3 bases are TGCGCCAGCAGCCAATTCTGGGACAGGAACTATGGCTACACCTTC.

The J gene is TRBJ1-4, the V gene TRBV5-6; a possible D gene is TRBD1 (5 bases). The CDR3 consists of 13 residues. V lost 3 bases, J lost 8 bases, and 11 bases lay in between. The V gene's germline CDR1 is SGHDT and CDR2 YYEEEE. The CDR3 nucleotides are TGTGCCAGCAGCTCCCAGGGTAGGGAAAAACTGTTTTTT. Its protein is CASSSQGREKLFF.

The rearrangement uses TRBV9 and TRBJ1-3; 7 bases are a match to TRBD1. The CDR3 extends over 15 amino acids. From germline, CDR1 is SGDLS and CDR2 YYNGEE. With V trimmed by 4 bases and J by 4 bases, 8 bases remained unmatched. CDR3 in DNA: TGTGCCAGCAGCCGCCGCACAGGGGCCGGAAACACCATATATTTT. It encodes CASSRRTGAGNTIYF.

The chain couples TRBV25-1 to TRBJ2-1, with 9 bases identical to TRBD2. The V segment lost 4 bases and the J segment 5 bases; nucleotides outside the gene matches: 6. There are 15 residues in the CDR3. Germline V CDR1 and CDR2: MGHDK, SYGVNS. Here the CDR3 DNA reads TGTGCCAGCAGTGGTCTTTTAGCGGGGGACAATGAGCAGTTCTTC. It translates to CASSGLLAGDNEQFF.

This clonotype was detected only a few times. This sequence joins TRBV7-9 and TRBJ2-5; D is possibly TRBD1 (5 bases). The closer fit of TRBJ2-1 to the DNA end suggests the J call may be wrong. The CDR3 spans 14 residues. Germline values: CDR1 SEHNR, CDR2 FQNEAQ (reference sequence). CDR3 nucleotide sequence: TGTGCCAGCAGCTCGAGGCAGGGATACAATGAGCAGTTCTTC. This codes for CASSSRQGYNEQFF.

This clonotype was picked up a small number of times. The genes are TRBV5-6 and TRBJ1-1; D not certain. V was clipped by 0 bases and J by 1 base, with 10 bases between them. Germline CDR1 SGHDT, CDR2 YYEEEE. This CDR3 is 15 amino acids long. The CDR3 loop is CASSLAGGTNTEAFF. In DNA, the CDR3 is TGTGCCAGCAGCTTGGCCGGTGGTACGAACACTGAAGCTTTCTTT.

There are a few counts of this clonotype. The chain joins TRBV29-1 to TRBJ2-4; no clear D gene. Trimming took 3 bases from V and 5 from J, leaving 8 bases between them. Germline V CDR1 and CDR2: SQVTM, ANQGSEA. This CDR3 is built from 12 residues. In DNA, the CDR3 is TGCAGCGTTGAGTCGCCGGAAAACATTCAGTACTTC. It yields the protein CSVESPENIQYF.

The gene calls are TRBV29-1 and TRBJ2-7; TRBD2 matches 12 bases. Germline assignment: CDR1 SQVTM and CDR2 ANQGSEA. V lost 4 bases to trimming and J lost 2 bases; unmatched junction nucleotides: 3. The CDR3 loop spans 14 amino acids. The CDR3 DNA sequence: TGCAGCGTTGCAACTAGCGGGAGGACCTACGAGCAGTACTTC. Translating gives CSVATSGRTYEQYF.

The J gene is TRBJ1-2, the V gene TRBV5-1; TRBD1 might be the D (6 bases). CDR3 length: 12 residues. Trimming removed 4 bases from V and 8 bases from J, with 12 bases in between. The germline CDR1 and CDR2 sequences are SGHRS and YFSETQ. DNA for the CDR3: TGCGCCAGCAGCGTACTGGGACAAGGCTACACCTTC. Protein product: CASSVLGQGYTF.

Many counts were recorded for this clonotype. The chain has TRBV5-1 and TRBJ2-3; D is unclear. Germline lookup yields CDR1 SGHRS and CDR2 YFSETQ. The CDR3 covers 12 residues. V was shortened by 0 bases and J by 4 bases, with 3 bases between the two germline ends. The CDR3 spells CASSLVSDTQYF. In DNA form, the CDR3 reads TGCGCCAGCAGCTTGGTTTCAGATACGCAGTATTTT.

Details on this clonotype: Because it lacks the conserved phenylalanine or tryptophan at the end, this CDR3 is likely a read error. The rearrangement uses TRBV7-9 and TRBJ2-7; tentative D call: TRBD2 (6 bases). Germline CDR1 reads SEHNR; CDR2 reads FQNEAQ (reference sequence). The V end was cut by 2 bases, the J end by 5 bases, with 10 bases between. There are 13 residues in the CDR3. The CDR3 DNA reads TGTGCCAGCAGCTTATTTAGCGGCAACGAGCAGTACCTC. This gives the protein CASSLFSGNEQYL.

This chain joins TRBV29-1 and TRBJ2-1; no reliable D call. Germline V gene lookup returns CDR1 SQVTM and CDR2 ANQGSEA. The V end was cut by 3 bases, the J end by 3 bases, with 3 bases between. This CDR3 spans 11 amino acids. CDR3 in DNA: TGCAGCGTTGACAACTACAATGAGCAGTTCTTC. Translation gives CSVDNYNEQFF.

CDR3 coding DNA: TGTGCCAGCAGCCGTCGGAACCGGGCGGGCACTGAAGCTTTCTTT. Translation gives CASSRRNRAGTEAFF. The chain is built from TRBV13 and TRBJ1-1; no clear D gene. V was shortened by 5 bases and J by 4 bases, with 17 bases between the two germline ends. The CDR3 sequence is 15 residues long. Germline CDR1 PRHDT, CDR2 FYEKMQ (reference sequence).

This clonotype was counted once. The CDR3 is CASSSFGTAAKNIQYF. The CDR3 DNA follows: TGTGCCAGCAGTTCCTTCGGGACTGCAGCCAAAAACATTCAGTACTTC. The chain couples TRBV28 to TRBJ2-4; possibly TRBD2 for D (6 bases). The CDR3 covers 16 residues. Trimming shortened V by 4 bases and J by 0 bases, and 13 bases separated the two germline ends. The germline V gene encodes CDR1 MDHEN and CDR2 SYDVKM.

The rearrangement joins TRBV5-1 to TRBJ1-1; no clear D. The CDR3 runs to 14 residues. Trimming cost V 5 bases and J 2 bases, with 13 bases left between them. CDR1 and CDR2 (germline): SGHRS, YFSETQ. CDR3 region: CASRFDRANTEAFF. The CDR3 nucleotides read TGCGCCAGCAGATTTGACCGAGCTAACACTGAAGCTTTCTTT.

The CDR3 nucleotides read TGTGCCACCAGTCTGAATTCCTACAATGAGCAGTTCTTC. It specifies CATSLNSYNEQFF. The genes are TRBV7-8 and TRBJ2-1, with D unclear. V lost 10 bases, J lost 1 base, and 11 bases lay in between. The CDR3 sequence is 13 residues long. Germline CDR1 reads SGHVS; CDR2 reads FQNEAQ.